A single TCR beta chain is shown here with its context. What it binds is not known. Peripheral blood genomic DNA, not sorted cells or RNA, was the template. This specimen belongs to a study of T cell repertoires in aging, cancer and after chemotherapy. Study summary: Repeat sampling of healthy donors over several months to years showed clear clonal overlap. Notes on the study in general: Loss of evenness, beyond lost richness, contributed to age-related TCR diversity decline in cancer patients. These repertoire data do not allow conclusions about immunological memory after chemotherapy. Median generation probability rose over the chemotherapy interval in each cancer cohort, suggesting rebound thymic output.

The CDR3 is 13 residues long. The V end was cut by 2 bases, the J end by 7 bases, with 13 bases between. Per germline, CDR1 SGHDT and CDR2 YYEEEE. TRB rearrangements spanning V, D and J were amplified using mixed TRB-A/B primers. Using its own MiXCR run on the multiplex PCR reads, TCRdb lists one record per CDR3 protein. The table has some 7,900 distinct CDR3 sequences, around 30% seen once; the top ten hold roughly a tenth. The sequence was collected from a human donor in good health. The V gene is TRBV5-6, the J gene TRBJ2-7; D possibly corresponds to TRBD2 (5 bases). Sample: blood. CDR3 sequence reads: CASSFSGNEEQYF. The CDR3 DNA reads TGTGCCAGCAGCTTCTCGGGAAACGAAGAGCAGTACTTC.